The clone carrying this T cell receptor (beta chain) was recorded a few times. Its specificity is not known. This sample is drawn from a study of cytomegalovirus exposure and HLA in healthy donors. Study-wide results and limits: In a later analysis, specific HLA alleles were associated with around 17,000 TCR beta sequences at a 0.05 false discovery rate.

The PCR had 60 Vbeta and 13 Jbeta primers. The method was immunoSEQ multiplex PCR; TCRdb's version includes in-frame clones alone and lacks a portion of them. The sample contains about 130,000 clones, 65% to 80% of which appear only once. This CDR3 contains 14 residues. The V end lost 0 bases, the J end lost 4 bases, and 9 bases lay between the germline ends. Germline V gene data show CDR1 as ENHRY and CDR2 as SYGVKD. The sequencing sample was made of PBMCs. The clonotype originates from a man aged 40-50 years in good health and CMV-seropositive. V gene TRBV10-3 combines with J gene TRBJ1-2, with D uncertain. The CDR3 DNA reads TGTGCCATCAGTGAGTCGAGGGTAGGCTATGGCTACACCTTC. Encoded protein: CAISESRVGYGYTF.